These T cell receptor beta chains were read from a single sample in a study of blood T cell repertoires in COVID-19. Sequenced by immunoSEQ multiplex PCR; TCRdb stores in-frame clones only, minus some. There are under 250,000 clones in the sample; about nine tenths occur only once, and less than 3.5% lies in the top ten. The sample taken for sequencing was peripheral blood. These receptors came from an older woman with acute or convalescent COVID-19. Each CDR3 is given without its conserved first and last residue. The order of the fields is V gene, CDR3 length, J gene, CDR3 protein.

TRBV6-4	12	TRBJ1-6	ASRETGLNSPLH
TRBV29-1	14	TRBJ2-7	SVVDSGGKPGHEQY
TRBV5-1	13	TRBJ2-5	ASSLVGTAQETQY
TRBV30	12	TRBJ2-5	AWSVGRGLETQY
TRBV10-2	13	TRBJ1-1	ASSGVRQGPVKTF
TRBV30	11	TRBJ1-5	AWSGRGNQPQH
TRBV5-1	13	TRBJ1-4	ASSAMTGGEEKLF
TRBV19	13	TRBJ1-5	ASSWTGTGNQPQH
TRBV7-2	16	TRBJ2-1	ASSSTGLSGRARNEQF
TRBV30	13	TRBJ2-1	AWKFGIGRYNEQF
TRBV6-5	13	TRBJ1-4	ASSYGTAFDEKLF
TRBV5-5	16	TRBJ1-2	ASSLRQGGFKANYGYT
TRBV29-1	12	TRBJ2-3	SAGLAGRTDTQY
TRBV18	12	TRBJ1-2	ASSKDRDIYGYT
TRBV18	15	TRBJ1-4	ASSPRADSATNEKLF
TRBV11-3	12	TRBJ1-6	ASSLGNRFYPLH
TRBV19	15	TRBJ1-5	ASSMRRQTTSNQPQH
TRBV19	14	TRBJ2-6	ATKGGGRTRANVLT
TRBV4-3	13	TRBJ1-6	ASSQDAQRYSPLH
TRBV18	14	TRBJ2-5	ASSPAASGGRETQY
TRBV6-6	13	TRBJ2-3	ASSPIRGGADTQY
TRBV9	13	TRBJ2-3	ASSADYQVADTQY
TRBV19	13	TRBJ1-5	ASRQYLLSNQPQH
TRBV2	11	TRBJ2-3	ASSVERLHTQY
TRBV28	13	TRBJ2-5	ASSSGTGIQETQY
TRBV7-9	13	TRBJ2-1	ASSFSGTKDNEQF
TRBV5-8	13	TRBJ1-5	ASSTGTGGKQPQH
TRBV6-5	11	TRBJ2-1	ASRLTGGAEQF
TRBV7-3	14	TRBJ2-6	ASSSRAGTGANVLT
TRBV7-9	12	TRBJ1-2	ASSFSDRFSGYT
TRBV4-2	10	TRBJ2-2	ASGTGFGELF
TRBV30	12	TRBJ1-1	AWRYRAMNTEAF
TRBV5-1	14	TRBJ1-6	ASSSDTTSVNSPLH
TRBV6-6	14	TRBJ2-1	ASSLRLAGSYNEQF
TRBV13	15	TRBJ2-1	ASSLESSGRTYNEQF
TRBV6-1	11	TRBJ1-1	ASNRDTYTEAF
TRBV7-2	11	TRBJ1-2	ASSLALRAGYT
TRBV4-2	17	TRBJ2-2	ASTYRQGWGQMNTGELF
TRBV6-5	11	TRBJ2-5	ASSWVRGETQY
TRBV30	12	TRBJ1-3	AWSVRQVGNTIY
TRBV5-6	13	TRBJ2-3	ASSSWTSGGDTQY
TRBV7-9	10	TRBJ2-7	ASNSGGYEQY
TRBV6-2/TRBV6-3	15	TRBJ1-5	ASSYTVSGSAHQPQH
TRBV10-3	11	TRBJ1-2	AIKGQPSYGYT
TRBV19	14	TRBJ2-5	ASSIRGSGPQETQY
TRBV9	14	TRBJ2-3	ASSVAPGGRADTQY
TRBV28	9	TRBJ1-2	ASSFFRSYT
TRBV25-1	9	TRBJ1-1	ASSENREAF
TRBV10-1	14	TRBJ2-2	ASSVTTTRNTGELF
TRBV3-1/TRBV3-2	13	TRBJ2-5	ASGGGGPLMETQY
TRBV2	12	TRBJ1-5	ASSVKGGEQPQH
TRBV25-1	14	TRBJ2-6	ASSVPGGSGANVLT